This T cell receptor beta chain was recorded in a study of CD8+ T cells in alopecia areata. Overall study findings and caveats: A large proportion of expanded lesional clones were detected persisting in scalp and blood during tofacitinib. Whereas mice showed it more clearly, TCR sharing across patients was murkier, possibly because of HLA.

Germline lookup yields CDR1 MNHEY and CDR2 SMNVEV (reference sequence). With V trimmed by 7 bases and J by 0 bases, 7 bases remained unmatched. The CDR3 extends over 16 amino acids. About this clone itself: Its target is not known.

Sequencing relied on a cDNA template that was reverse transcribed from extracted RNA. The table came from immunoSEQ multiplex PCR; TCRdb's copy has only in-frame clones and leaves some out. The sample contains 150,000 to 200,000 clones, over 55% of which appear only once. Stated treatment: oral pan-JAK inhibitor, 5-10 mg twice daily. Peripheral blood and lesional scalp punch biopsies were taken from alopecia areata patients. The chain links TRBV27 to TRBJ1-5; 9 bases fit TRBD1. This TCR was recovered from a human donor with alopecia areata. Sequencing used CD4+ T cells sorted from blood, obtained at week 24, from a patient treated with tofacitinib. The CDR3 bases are TGTGCCAGCATGAGACAGGGGGGACGTAGCAATCAGCCCCAGCATTTT. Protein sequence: CASMRQGGRSNQPQHF.